These 3 T cell receptor beta chains originate from one sample sequenced in a study of blood T cell repertoires in COVID-19. TCRdb's copy holds only in-frame clones and misses some; the assay was immunoSEQ multiplex PCR. The data hold just under 80,000 clones, with 80% observed a single time. Sample: peripheral blood. The receptors shown here come from a woman in her 70s with acute or convalescent COVID-19.

The sample holds many counts of this clone. An end of the junction does not agree with germline; a read error may underlie this. CDR3 amino acids: CALQGASF. DNA for the CDR3: TGCGCCCTGCAGGGGGCGTCTTTC. The V call is TRBV23-1, the J call TRBJ2-7; 8 positions agree with TRBD1. TRBV23-1 is classed as an ORF, of uncertain function. The CDR3 has 8 amino acids.

The V and J genes are TRBV5-1 and TRBJ2-5; 8 bases fit TRBD1. The CDR3 has 15 amino acids. From germline, CDR1 is SGHRS and CDR2 YFSETQ. V shed 0 bases, J shed 4 bases, and the junction held 5 bases outside the gene matches. The CDR3 sequence: CASSLGDRQIETQYF. For the CDR3, the DNA is TGCGCCAGCAGCTTGGGGGACAGGCAAATAGAGACCCAGTACTTC.

The V gene is TRBV13, the J gene TRBJ1-1; 8 bases match TRBD1. Germline V gene data show CDR1 as PRHDT and CDR2 as FYEKMQ (reference sequence). This CDR3 has 15 amino acids. The V gene end was trimmed by 3 bases and the J gene end by 0 bases; junction bases not matched to a gene: 3. The CDR3 loop reads CASSFRGPMNTEAFF. Written as DNA, the CDR3 is TGTGCCAGCAGCTTCAGGGGGCCAATGAACACTGAAGCTTTCTTT.